This T cell receptor (beta chain) was captured by sequencing in a study of blood T cell repertoires in COVID-19. Across the study: From the United States, Italy and Spain came samples of acute and convalescent COVID-19. T cells, B-cell-depleted T cells, or PBMCs supplied cDNA or gDNA.

The germline CDR1 and CDR2 sequences are SGDLS and YYNGEE. The V gene end was trimmed by 2 bases and the J gene end by 2 bases; junction bases not matched to a gene: 1. CDR3 length equals 16 residues. Participants spanned ages 18 to 89 years and resided in 20 to 30 US areas. Resolution of symptoms, clearance, or two negative PCRs was present in recovered Cohort 3 donors. The assay was immunoSEQ multiplex PCR, and TCRdb's table has in-frame clones only and misses some. This table holds 200,000 to 250,000 clones, around 89% found once. The clonotype comes from a young man who had recovered from COVID-19. The chain couples TRBV9 to TRBJ2-2; 12 nucleotides agree with TRBD1. Sequenced input: PBMCs or T cells enriched from blood (not recorded which). CDR3 sequence reads: CASSVGTGGNTGELFF. DNA of the CDR3: TGTGCCAGCAGCGTCGGGACAGGGGGCAACACCGGGGAGCTGTTTTTT. The full variable domain, rest sourced from reference TRBV9 and TRBJ2-2, is DSGVTQTPKHLITATGQRVTLRCSPRSGDLSVYWYQQSLDQGLQFLIQYYNGEERAKGNILERFSAQQFPDLHSELNLSSLELGDSALYFCASSVGTGGNTGELFFGEGSRLTVL.